This TCR beta chain was obtained from a study of control samples from healthy donors and cancer patients. CDR1 is MNHEY and CDR2 is SVGAGI in the germline V gene. Trimming at V came to 4 bases and at J to 7 bases, leaving 7 bases not matched to a gene. The CDR3 loop spans 14 amino acids. Measured with immunoSEQ multiplex PCR; TCRdb has only the in-frame clones, and not every one. The data hold over 60,000 clones, with around nine tenths observed a single time. The chain links TRBV6-5 to TRBJ2-1; 7 nucleotides match TRBD2. The origin of this receptor is a woman in her sixties or seventies with head and neck cancer. Sample: PBMCs. Written as DNA, the CDR3 is TGTGCCAGCAGTTTCCGGGGACTAAGGAATGAGCAGTTCTTC. It translates to CASSFRGLRNEQFF.